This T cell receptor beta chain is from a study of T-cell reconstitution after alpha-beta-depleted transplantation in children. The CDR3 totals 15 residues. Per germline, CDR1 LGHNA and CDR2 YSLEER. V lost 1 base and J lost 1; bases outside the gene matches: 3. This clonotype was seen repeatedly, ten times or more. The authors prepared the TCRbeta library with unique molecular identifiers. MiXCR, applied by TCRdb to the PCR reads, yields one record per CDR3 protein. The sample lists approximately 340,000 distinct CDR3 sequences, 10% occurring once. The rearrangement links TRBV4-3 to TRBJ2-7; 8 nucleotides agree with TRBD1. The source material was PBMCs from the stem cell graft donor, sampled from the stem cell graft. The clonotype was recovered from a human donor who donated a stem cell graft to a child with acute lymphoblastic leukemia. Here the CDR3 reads CASSQGTGTSYEQYF. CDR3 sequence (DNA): TGCGCCAGCAGCCAAGGGACAGGGACTTCCTACGAGCAGTACTTC.